This T cell receptor beta chain is from a study of CD8+CD57+ T cells in acquired aplastic anemia. Overall study context: Sorted cells (CD4+ and CD8+) yielded DNA amounts that averaged roughly 3.2 ug.

Before being chosen for sequencing, patients had shown CD8+CD57+ cell expansion by flow cytometry. Every one of the patients had aplastic anemia (severe, acquired). Worth noting for this clonotype: Antigen: not known.

Findings and limits, study-wide: Patients and controls were found to share over 25 CD8+ CDR3 sequences.

Germline assignment: CDR1 LNHDA and CDR2 SQIVND (reference sequence). The CDR3 runs to 15 residues. The trim removed 3 bases at V and 7 bases at J, leaving 8 bases unmatched. Researchers used genomic DNA as the template to profile TCR beta VDJ and CDR3. TCRdb called the reads again in MiXCR, with one record for every CDR3 protein. The data contain some 200,000 distinct CDR3 sequences, 48% of them singletons. Sequences were obtained from sorted CD4+, CD8+, or CD8+CD57+ T cells (not recorded which) from PBMCs. The chain carries TRBV19 and TRBJ2-7, with 11 bases identical to TRBD1. This TCR was sampled from a human donor with aplastic anemia. The CDR3: CASSILLDRGQEQYF. CDR3 sequence (DNA): TGTGCCAGTAGTATTCTTTTGGACAGGGGGCAGGAGCAGTACTTC. Drawing the rest from reference TRBV19 and TRBJ2-7, the complete variable domain is DGGITQSPKYLFRKEGQNVTLSCEQNLNHDAMYWYRQDPGQGLRLIYYSQIVNDFQKGDIAEGYSVSREKKESFPLTVTSAQKNPTAFYLCASSILLDRGQEQYFGPGTRLTVT.